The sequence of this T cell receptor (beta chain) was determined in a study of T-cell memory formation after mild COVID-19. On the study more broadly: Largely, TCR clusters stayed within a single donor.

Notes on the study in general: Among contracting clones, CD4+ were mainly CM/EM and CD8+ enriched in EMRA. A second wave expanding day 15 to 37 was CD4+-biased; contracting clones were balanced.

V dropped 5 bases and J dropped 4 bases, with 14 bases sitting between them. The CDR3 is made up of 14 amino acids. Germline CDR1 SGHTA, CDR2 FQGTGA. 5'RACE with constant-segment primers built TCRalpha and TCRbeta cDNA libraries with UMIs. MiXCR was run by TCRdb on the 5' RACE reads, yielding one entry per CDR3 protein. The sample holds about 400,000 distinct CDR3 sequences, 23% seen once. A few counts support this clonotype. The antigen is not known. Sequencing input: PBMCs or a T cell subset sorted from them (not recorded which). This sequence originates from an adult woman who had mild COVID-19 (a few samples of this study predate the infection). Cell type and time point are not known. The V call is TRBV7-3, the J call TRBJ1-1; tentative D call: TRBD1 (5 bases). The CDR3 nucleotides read TGTGCCAGCAGCCCGAGGGACGGTCTCACTGAAGCTTTCTTT. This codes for CASSPRDGLTEAFF.